What follows are 4 T cell receptor beta chains derived from one specimen sequenced in a study of post-analysis software for immune sequencing data. Study-level findings and limits: Roughly five TRBV segments occurring more often in patients than controls included TRBV5-6, TRBV5-1 and TRBV20-1.

TCR beta cDNA libraries had unique molecular identifiers. One entry per CDR3 protein, called by TCRdb with MiXCR from the PCR reads. This table holds 740,000 or so distinct CDR3 sequences, roughly 50% found once. No antigen has been identified for these receptors. The specimen was blood. Receptor source: a girl aged 10-17 years with multiple sclerosis.

The sample holds a few counts of this clonotype. The rearrangement uses TRBV20-1 and TRBJ2-1, with a possible D match to TRBD1 (6 bases). The V end was cut by 3 bases, the J end by 9 bases, with 18 bases between. Germline CDR1 reads DFQATT; CDR2 reads SNEGSKA (reference sequence). The CDR3 contains 14 residues. The CDR3 bases are TGCAGTGCTAGTATGGCCAACGGGGACATTGAGCAGTTCTTC. This translates into CSASMANGDIEQFF.

The CDR3 loop reads CASSYGRGSNYGYTF. The CDR3 DNA reads as TGTGCCAGCAGTTACGGCAGAGGAAGTAACTATGGCTACACCTTC. The chain employs TRBV6-6 and TRBJ1-2; D not certain. This CDR3 has 15 residues. V dropped 2 bases and J dropped 1 base, with 11 bases sitting between them. Germline-derived CDR1 and CDR2 are MNHNY and SVGAGI (reference sequence).

This rearrangement joins TRBV2 to TRBJ2-5; either TRBD1 or TRBD2 may supply D (5 bases each). Trimming cost V 7 bases and J 11 bases, with 23 bases left between them. The CDR3 sequence is 14 residues long. Germline assignment: CDR1 SNHLY and CDR2 FYNNEI. As DNA, the CDR3 is TGTGCCAGCATGTCGCGCAGGGATCTGTGGGAGCAGTACTTC. It specifies CASMSRRDLWEQYF.

The chain carries TRBV7-9 and TRBJ2-3; 8 positions match TRBD2. The CDR3 length is 16 residues. Germline CDR1 reads SEHNR; CDR2 reads FQNEAQ (reference sequence). Trimming cost V 5 bases and J 8 bases; bases outside gene matches: 15. CDR3 loop: CASSPRTSKVWGTQYF. In DNA, the CDR3 is TGTGCCAGCAGCCCAAGGACTAGCAAAGTGTGGGGTACGCAGTATTTT.